The 14 T cell receptor beta chains in this list originate from one sample, sequenced in a study of blood T cell repertoires in COVID-19. Clones were read by immunoSEQ multiplex PCR, and TCRdb kept only the in-frame ones, dropping some. The sample yields about 220,000 clones, about four fifths seen once. Sequencing was done on a sample of peripheral blood. The receptors come from a woman in her thirties or forties with active or convalescent COVID-19.

This sequence joins TRBV28 and TRBJ1-5, with a tentative D call TRBD1 (6 bases). This CDR3 contains 15 residues. From germline, CDR1 is MDHEN and CDR2 SYDVKM. Trimming took 6 bases from V and 3 from J, leaving 15 bases between them. This CDR3 reads CASSPGGGNNQPQHF. The CDR3 nucleotides are TGTGCCAGCAGCCCGGGGGGGGGCAACAATCAGCCCCAGCATTTT.

The V call is TRBV9, the J call TRBJ1-5; D gene uncertain. The CDR3 covers 13 residues. CDR1 SGDLS and CDR2 YYNGEE come from the germline V gene. V dropped 2 bases and J dropped 0 bases, with 3 bases sitting between them. The DNA of the CDR3 is TGTGCCAGCAGCGTGTATAGCAATCAGCCCCAGCATTTT. Protein product: CASSVYSNQPQHF.

A single count supports this clone. V and J are TRBV11-2 and TRBJ1-1, with D possibly being TRBD1 (6 bases). The V gene's germline CDR1 is SGHAT and CDR2 FQNNGV. There are 13 residues in the CDR3. V shed 0 bases and J shed 7 bases, with 9 bases lying between them. The CDR3 loop is CASSLERGHEAFF. The CDR3 DNA reads TGTGCCAGCAGCTTAGAGCGGGGGCATGAAGCTTTCTTT.

The genes are TRBV18 and TRBJ1-5; D is unresolved. The CDR3 has 14 amino acids. Trimming left V 4 bases short and J 2 bases short, with 9 bases between. Germline V CDR1 and CDR2: KGHSH, LQKENI. Written as DNA, the CDR3 is TGTGCCAGCTCACGGGTCGGGGGCAATCAGCCCCAGCATTTT. Protein: CASSRVGGNQPQHF.

This CDR3 reads CASSSDYRNTGELFF. The DNA of the CDR3 is TGTGCCAGCAGTTCCGACTACCGGAACACCGGGGAGCTGTTTTTT. The genes are TRBV6-2 or TRBV6-3 and TRBJ2-2; D may be TRBD2 (5 bases). V was shortened by 4 bases and J by 1 base, with 10 bases between the two germline ends. The V gene's germline CDR1 is MNHEY and CDR2 SVGEGT. There are 15 residues in the CDR3.

V is TRBV19 and J is TRBJ2-2; D is unresolved. The CDR3 runs to 15 residues. The germline V gene encodes CDR1 LNHDA and CDR2 SQIVND (reference sequence). V lost 1 base and J 6 bases, leaving 12 bases between the germline ends. The CDR3 region has the DNA TGTGCCAGTAGTATAGTCCGGTTTTTGCCCGGGGAGCTGTTTTTT. It yields the protein CASSIVRFLPGELFF. Full variable domain (rest looked up from reference TRBV19 and TRBJ2-2): DGGITQSPKYLFRKEGQNVTLSCEQNLNHDAMYWYRQDPGQGLRLIYYSQIVNDFQKGDIAEGYSVSREKKESFPLTVTSAQKNPTAFYLCASSIVRFLPGELFFGEGSRLTVL.

This sequence joins TRBV7-8 and TRBJ2-1; 16 positions match TRBD2. In germline, CDR1 is SGHVS, CDR2 FQNEAQ. The ends lost 4 bases at V and 13 bases at J; junction bases unmatched: 10. The CDR3 extends over 16 amino acids. Here the CDR3 DNA reads TGTGCCAGCAGCTACGGGACTAGCGGGGGGGCCGTGGAACAGTTCTTC. Amino acids: CASSYGTSGGAVEQFF.

The rearrangement links TRBV7-8 to TRBJ2-1; TRBD2 agrees at 13 bases. The CDR3 runs to 15 residues. The germline V gene encodes CDR1 SGHVS and CDR2 FQNEAQ. V shed 3 bases and J 6 bases; nucleotides not matched to a gene: 2. CDR3 in amino acids: CASSFGTSGANEQFF. The CDR3 DNA follows: TGTGCCAGCAGCTTTGGGACTAGCGGGGCCAATGAGCAGTTCTTC.

V gene TRBV5-1 combines with J gene TRBJ2-7; 16 nucleotides agree with TRBD2. The V segment lost 5 bases and the J segment 6 bases; nucleotides outside the gene matches: 14. The CDR3 spans 18 residues. The germline gives CDR1 SGHRS, CDR2 YFSETQ. CDR3 nucleotide sequence: TGCGCCAGCAGTAGGGGACTAGCGGGGGGGTCGTGGGAACGCGAGCAGTACTTC. Its translation: CASSRGLAGGSWEREQYF.

The CDR3 DNA reads TGTGCCATCAGTGCTCACGAGAGCTCCTACAATGAGCAGTTCTTC. Translating it yields CAISAHESSYNEQFF. The V call is TRBV10-3, the J call TRBJ2-1; no reliable D call. The CDR3 is 15 residues long. V lost 4 bases and J 0 bases, leaving 10 bases between the germline ends. Germline CDR1 and CDR2: ENHRY and SYGVKD.

The V gene is TRBV15, the J gene TRBJ1-2; 10 bases agree with TRBD1. Trimming cost V 3 bases and J 5 bases; bases outside gene matches: 6. The CDR3 is made up of 15 amino acids. Germline V gene sequence: CDR1 LNHNV, CDR2 YYDKDF (reference sequence). CDR3: CATSRGTGVGYGYTF. As DNA, the CDR3 is TGTGCCACCAGCAGGGGGACAGGGGTAGGGTATGGCTACACCTTC.

This CDR3 reads CASSVGGSRSYEQYF. The DNA for the CDR3 is TGTGCCAGCAGCGTAGGCGGGAGCAGAAGCTACGAGCAGTACTTC. This chain joins TRBV9 and TRBJ2-7, with 7 nucleotides matching TRBD2. CDR1 and CDR2 (germline): SGDLS, YYNGEE. CDR3 size: 15 residues. V gave up 0 bases and J gave up 3 bases; unmatched junction bases: 6. The whole variable domain, remainder taken from reference TRBV9 and TRBJ2-7, is DSGVTQTPKHLITATGQRVTLRCSPRSGDLSVYWYQQSLDQGLQFLIQYYNGEERAKGNILERFSAQQFPDLHSELNLSSLELGDSALYFCASSVGGSRSYEQYFGPGTRLTVT.

This clone has a single count. The chain links TRBV5-1 to TRBJ2-5; maybe TRBD1 (5 bases). This CDR3 comprises 15 residues. From germline, CDR1 is SGHRS and CDR2 YFSETQ. Trimming cost V 2 bases and J 7 bases, with 18 bases left between them. CDR3 region: CASSFGQGIEGTQYF. For the CDR3, the DNA is TGCGCCAGCAGCTTCGGGCAGGGCATAGAAGGGACCCAGTACTTC.

This sequence joins TRBV7-9 and TRBJ1-2; TRBD1 might be the D (6 bases). Trimming removed 4 bases from V and 4 bases from J, with 10 bases in between. Germline values: CDR1 SEHNR, CDR2 FQNEAQ (reference sequence). CDR3 length: 13 residues. The CDR3 region is CASSSPTGYGYTF. DNA of the CDR3: TGTGCCAGCAGCTCCCCGACAGGCTATGGCTACACCTTC.